This TCR beta chain stems from a study of neurological immune-mediated disorders. Regarding the study as a whole: The study found no CDR3 amino acid sequences shared by expanded clones across subjects, suggesting private repertoires in all groups.

It was by 5'RACE with 10-nucleotide random UMIs that the cDNA was made. MiXCR was run by TCRdb on the 5' RACE reads, yielding one entry per CDR3 protein. The sample consists of fewer than 90,000 distinct CDR3 sequences, approximately 10% of them appearing once. The V end lost 3 bases, the J end lost 0 bases, and 15 bases lay between the germline ends. The CDR3 loop spans 15 amino acids. Germline lookup yields CDR1 SQVTM and CDR2 ANQGSEA. This clonotype was detected ten times or more. Its antigen is as yet unknown. Volunteers attending a blood bank in Maryland, USA, served as healthy controls. Specimen: PBMCs. This clonotype was obtained from a man in his forties or fifties in good health. The chain carries TRBV29-1 and TRBJ2-7; tentatively, D is TRBD1 or TRBD2 (5 bases each). CDR3 loop: CSVDTRGASSYEQYF. In DNA form, the CDR3 reads TGCAGCGTTGATACTAGAGGGGCGAGCTCCTACGAGCAGTACTTC.